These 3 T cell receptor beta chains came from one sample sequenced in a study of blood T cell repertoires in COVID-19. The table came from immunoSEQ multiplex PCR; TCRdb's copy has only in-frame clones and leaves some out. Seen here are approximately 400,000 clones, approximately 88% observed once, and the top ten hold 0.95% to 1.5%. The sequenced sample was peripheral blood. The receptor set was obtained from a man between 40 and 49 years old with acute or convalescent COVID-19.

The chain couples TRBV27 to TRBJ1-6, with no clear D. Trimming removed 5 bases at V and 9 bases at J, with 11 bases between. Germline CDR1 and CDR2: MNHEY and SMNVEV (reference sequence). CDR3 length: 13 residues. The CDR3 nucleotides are TGTGCCAGCAGTCACCTCCGAGGTTCACCCCTCCACTTT. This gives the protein CASSHLRGSPLHF.

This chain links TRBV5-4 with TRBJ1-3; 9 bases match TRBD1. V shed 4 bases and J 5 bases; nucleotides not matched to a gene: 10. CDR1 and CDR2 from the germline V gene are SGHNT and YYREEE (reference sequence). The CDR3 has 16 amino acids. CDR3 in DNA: TGTGCCAGCAGCACGGGGGGCGGACAGGGGAGAAACACCATATATTTT. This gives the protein CASSTGGGQGRNTIYF.

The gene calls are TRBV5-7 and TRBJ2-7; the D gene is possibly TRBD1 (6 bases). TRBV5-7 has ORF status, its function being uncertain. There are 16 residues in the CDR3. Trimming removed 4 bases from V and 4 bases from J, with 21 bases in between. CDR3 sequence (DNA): TGTGCCAGCAGCGAGGACAGACAGCGAGAAGGGTACGAGCAGTACTTC. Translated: CASSEDRQREGYEQYF.